The sequence of this T cell receptor beta chain was determined in a study of technical replicates of blood from several donors. Sequencing used immunoSEQ multiplex PCR; TCRdb keeps in-frame clones, though not all of them. The sample has tens of thousands of clones, roughly 93% seen once. This clone has only a few counts. Germline-derived CDR1 and CDR2 are KGHSH and LQKENI. The CDR3 length is 12 residues. V lost 6 bases and J 8 bases, leaving 11 bases between the germline ends. The receptor's source is a human donor in good health. V gene TRBV18 combines with J gene TRBJ2-1; TRBD2 might be the D (6 bases). The sample was T cells isolated from PBMCs. CDR3 bases: TGTGCCAGCTCTCGGGGGTACGATGAGCAGTTCTTC. Residues: CASSRGYDEQFF.